This entry lists 24 T cell receptor beta chains sequenced from one sample in a study of shared clonotypes between healthy human individuals. CD8 cells classed as naive were CD45RO-negative and positively selected for CCR7, excluding terminally differentiated effector memory CD45RA+ cells. The repertoire was sequenced with immunoSEQ multiplex PCR; TCRdb's copy has only in-frame clones and lacks some. The sample holds 2 million to 2.5 million clones; about 93% are singletons and the top ten take 1.5% to 2%. The sample taken for sequencing was naive CD8+ T cells from PBMCs. These receptors were collected from a man younger than 35 in good health. Some clones in this sample may be carry-over from other donors' samples.

This chain links TRBV5-1 with TRBJ1-2; 7 positions agree with TRBD1. The CDR3 length is 13 residues. The V gene's germline CDR1 is SGHRS and CDR2 YFSETQ. Germline trimming cut 4 bases from V and 5 bases from J; bases unmatched to any gene: 5. The CDR3: CASSLGTAYGYTF. The CDR3 bases are TGCGCCAGCAGCCTCGGGACAGCTTATGGCTACACCTTC.

The chain employs TRBV30 and TRBJ1-2; 8 bases map to TRBD1. Germline V gene data show CDR1 as GTSNPN and CDR2 as SVGIG (reference sequence). The junction had 12 bases not matched to a gene; V was cut back by 1 base and J by 5 bases. CDR3 length equals 16 residues. CDR3 region: CAWSAGTGGVWYGYTF. For the CDR3, the DNA is TGTGCCTGGAGTGCCGGGACAGGAGGGGTATGGTATGGCTACACCTTC.

The CDR3 nucleotides are TGTGCCAGCAGTCCGGGAGCCTTAGGAGATACGCAGTATTTT. Amino acid sequence: CASSPGALGDTQYF. This sequence joins TRBV7-3 and TRBJ2-3, with D maybe TRBD2 (6 bases). In germline, CDR1 is SGHTA, CDR2 FQGTGA. The CDR3 covers 14 residues. V lost 6 bases and J 5 bases, leaving 15 bases between the germline ends.

This chain links TRBV5-6 with TRBJ2-7, with D perhaps assigned TRBD1 or TRBD2 (5 bases each). The CDR3 loop spans 11 amino acids. Looked up from germline, CDR1 is SGHDT and CDR2 is YYEEEE. Trimming took 4 bases from V and 8 from J, leaving 10 bases between them. CDR3 amino acids: CASSAQGQQYF. CDR3 DNA: TGTGCCAGCAGCGCTCAGGGACAGCAGTACTTC.

The genes are TRBV29-1 and TRBJ2-7; no definite D call. Trimming left V 6 bases short and J 2 bases short, with 8 bases between. CDR1 and CDR2 (germline): SQVTM, ANQGSEA. CDR3 length: 11 amino acids. The CDR3 DNA sequence: TGCAGCGTCACTGAAACCTACGAGCAGTACTTC. Amino acid sequence: CSVTETYEQYF.

V and J are TRBV5-4 and TRBJ2-7; 7 positions agree with TRBD2. With 6 bases clipped from V and 2 bases from J, the junction kept 5 bases outside the gene matches. The CDR3 spans 13 residues. The germline V gene has CDR1 SGHNT and CDR2 YYREEE (reference sequence). CDR3 loop: CASTGGGPYEQYF. In DNA, the CDR3 is TGTGCCAGCACGGGGGGAGGGCCCTACGAGCAGTACTTC.

This clone was seen once. The chain is built from TRBV7-2 and TRBJ1-4, with D unclear. Trimming left V 3 bases short and J 0 bases short, with 8 bases between. The CDR3 spans 15 residues. Germline lookup yields CDR1 SGHTA and CDR2 FQGNSA. DNA for the CDR3: TGTGCCAGCAGCTTCCCCGGTGCAACTAATGAAAAACTGTTTTTT. It specifies CASSFPGATNEKLFF.

V usage is TRBV10-2 and J usage is TRBJ1-1, with D perhaps TRBD1 (5 bases). The CDR3 totals 17 residues. The V end was cut by 7 bases, the J end by 1 base, with 22 bases between. Germline CDR1 reads WSHSY; CDR2 reads SAAADI. The CDR3 region is CASTTLQQQAPNTEAFF. CDR3 bases: TGCGCCAGCACTACCTTACAGCAACAGGCCCCGAACACTGAAGCTTTCTTT.

This rearrangement joins TRBV27 to TRBJ2-1; unclear D gene. Deletions cut 2 bases from V and 4 bases from J, with 12 bases between. The CDR3 is 15 residues long. Germline V gene lookup returns CDR1 MNHEY and CDR2 SMNVEV (reference sequence). For the CDR3, the DNA is TGTGCCAGCAGTTTAGGTCTAGAAGGGTACAATGAGCAGTTCTTC. Its translation: CASSLGLEGYNEQFF.

The rearrangement joins TRBV4-1 to TRBJ2-1; the match to TRBD2 covers 7 bases. Looked up from germline, CDR1 is MGHRA and CDR2 is YSYEKL. The CDR3 is 17 residues long. V was pared by 0 bases and J by 2 bases, with 7 bases of the junction left unmatched. CDR3 DNA sequence: TGCGCCAGCAGCCAAGACCGGGACTACCTAACCTACAATGAGCAGTTCTTC. Amino acid sequence: CASSQDRDYLTYNEQFF.

This chain connects TRBV7-3 to TRBJ2-3; possible D gene TRBD2, 5 bases. The length of the CDR3 is 16 residues. Germline V gene sequence: CDR1 SGHTA, CDR2 FQGTGA. The V gene lost 2 bases and the J gene lost 2 bases, with 14 bases spanning the gap. The CDR3 is CASSLGLSRSTDTQYF. In DNA form, the CDR3 reads TGTGCCAGCAGCTTAGGACTTTCAAGATCCACAGATACGCAGTATTTT.

The rearrangement links TRBV27 to TRBJ2-7, with 7 bases identical to TRBD2. The CDR3 loop spans 14 amino acids. The J segment lost 1 base and the V segment lost 7 bases, leaving 7 bases of the junction unmatched. Per germline, CDR1 MNHEY and CDR2 SMNVEV (reference sequence). CDR3 in DNA: TGTGCCAGCAACCCACTAGCGCATTCCTACGAGCAGTACTTC. Translation: CASNPLAHSYEQYF.

As for this clone: Other DNA sequences in this specimen translate into the identical CDR3. This chain joins TRBV4-3 and TRBJ1-1, with a tentative D call TRBD1 (6 bases). Trimming shortened V by 0 bases and J by 0 bases, and 8 bases separated the two germline ends. This CDR3 has 15 amino acids. The V gene's germline CDR1 is LGHNA and CDR2 YSLEER. In nucleotides, the CDR3 is TGCGCCAGCAGCCAAGAGTGGGGGCTGAACACTGAAGCTTTCTTT. It translates to CASSQEWGLNTEAFF.

The rearrangement links TRBV7-9 to TRBJ2-7; weak D call: TRBD2 (5 bases). Per the germline V gene, CDR1 is SEHNR and CDR2 is FQNEAQ (reference sequence). The CDR3 contains 18 residues. The germline V and J ends were trimmed by 5 bases and 2 bases, with 25 bases remaining between them. The CDR3 DNA reads TGTGCCAGCAGCCCTGGGGTGGGCCGGACTGATGTCCCCTACGAGCAGTACTTC. Encoded protein: CASSPGVGRTDVPYEQYF.

The chain recombines TRBV9 with TRBJ2-5, with TRBD1 matching 7 bases. J was trimmed by 1 base and V by 4 bases; bases with no gene match: 4. Germline V gives CDR1 SGDLS, CDR2 YYNGEE. The CDR3 spans 14 residues. CDR3 region: CASSPGGTQETQYF. In nucleotides, the CDR3 is TGTGCCAGCAGCCCAGGGGGTACCCAAGAGACCCAGTACTTC.

This chain links TRBV27 with TRBJ1-1, with D tentatively TRBD1 (6 bases). Germline V CDR1 and CDR2: MNHEY, SMNVEV (reference sequence). The CDR3 totals 16 residues. V lost 5 bases, J lost 1 base, and 17 bases lay in between. CDR3 protein: CASSVEQGAGNTEAFF. DNA for the CDR3: TGTGCCAGCAGTGTGGAACAGGGCGCGGGGAACACTGAAGCTTTCTTT.

The chain links TRBV28 to TRBJ2-5; D uncertain. The CDR3 sequence is 14 residues long. V was shortened by 5 bases and J by 6 bases, with 16 bases between the two germline ends. Germline V gives CDR1 MDHEN, CDR2 SYDVKM. In nucleotides, the CDR3 is TGTGCCAGCAGTAATTACGGAAATGGGAAGACCCAGTACTTC. This gives the protein CASSNYGNGKTQYF.

The chain combines TRBV2 with TRBJ2-1, with TRBD2 matching over 12 bases. V gave up 5 bases and J gave up 4 bases; unmatched junction bases: 9. The CDR3 totals 17 residues. Germline CDR1 is SNHLY and CDR2 is FYNNEI. The CDR3 reads CASSPNVGLAGYNEQFF. The CDR3, as DNA: TGTGCCAGCAGTCCTAATGTCGGACTAGCGGGATACAATGAGCAGTTCTTC. The variable domain in full, with the rest retrieved from reference TRBV2 and TRBJ2-1, is EPEVTQTPSHQVTQMGQEVILRCVPISNHLYFYWYRQILGQKVEFLVSFYNNEISEKSEIFDDQFSVERPDGSNFTLKIRSTKLEDSAMYFCASSPNVGLAGYNEQFFGPGTRLTVL.

The V gene is TRBV7-8, the J gene TRBJ2-1; TRBD2 matches 13 bases. Unmatched junction bases numbered 2, after V lost 1 base and J lost 5 bases. This CDR3 spans 16 amino acids. Looked up from germline, CDR1 is SGHVS and CDR2 is FQNEAQ. The CDR3 spells CASSLVGLAGDNEQFF. The CDR3 bases are TGTGCCAGCAGCTTAGTAGGACTAGCGGGAGACAATGAGCAGTTCTTC.

This chain uses TRBV6-1 with TRBJ2-7; weak D call: TRBD1 (6 bases). The CDR3 consists of 16 residues. The germline V and J ends were trimmed by 0 bases and 3 bases, with 15 bases remaining between them. Germline-derived CDR1 and CDR2 are MNHNS and SASEGT. CDR3 sequence reads: CASSEAPYLDSYEQYF. In DNA, the CDR3 is TGTGCCAGCAGTGAAGCCCCGTACCTGGACAGCTACGAGCAGTACTTC.

The chain combines TRBV4-1 with TRBJ1-5; possibly TRBD1 for D (5 bases). The ends were cut back, 3 bases at V and 2 bases at J, with 14 bases in the middle. Germline V gene lookup returns CDR1 MGHRA and CDR2 YSYEKL. The CDR3 runs 16 residues. The chain's CDR3 is CASSHYLGRGNQPQHF. The CDR3 nucleotides read TGCGCCAGCAGCCATTACCTCGGCAGGGGCAATCAGCCCCAGCATTTT.

V and J are TRBV7-9 and TRBJ2-2, with 9 nucleotides matching TRBD2. The V segment lost 3 bases and the J segment 7 bases; nucleotides outside the gene matches: 6. CDR3 length: 15 amino acids. CDR1 and CDR2 (germline): SEHNR, FQNEAQ (reference sequence). The CDR3 reads CASSFSGSRFGELFF. CDR3 DNA sequence: TGTGCCAGCAGCTTTAGCGGGAGTAGGTTCGGGGAGCTGTTTTTT.

CDR3 nucleotide sequence: TGTGCCAGCAGTTTAAGGGGACAGGGGATAAATCAGCCCCAGCATTTT. This sequence encodes CASSLRGQGINQPQHF. J is TRBJ1-5 and V is TRBV28, with 10 bases that match TRBD1. CDR3 size: 16 residues. V trimming: 2 bases; J trimming: 4 bases; junction bases outside the gene matches: 5. Germline V gene lookup returns CDR1 MDHEN and CDR2 SYDVKM.

The rearrangement uses TRBV9 and TRBJ2-1; 8 positions match TRBD2. The V gene's germline CDR1 is SGDLS and CDR2 YYNGEE. V was pared by 4 bases and J by 7 bases, with 4 bases of the junction left unmatched. The CDR3 has 13 residues. The DNA of the CDR3 is TGTGCCAGCAGCTTTAGCGGGAAGAATGAGCAGTTCTTC. Its translation is CASSFSGKNEQFF.